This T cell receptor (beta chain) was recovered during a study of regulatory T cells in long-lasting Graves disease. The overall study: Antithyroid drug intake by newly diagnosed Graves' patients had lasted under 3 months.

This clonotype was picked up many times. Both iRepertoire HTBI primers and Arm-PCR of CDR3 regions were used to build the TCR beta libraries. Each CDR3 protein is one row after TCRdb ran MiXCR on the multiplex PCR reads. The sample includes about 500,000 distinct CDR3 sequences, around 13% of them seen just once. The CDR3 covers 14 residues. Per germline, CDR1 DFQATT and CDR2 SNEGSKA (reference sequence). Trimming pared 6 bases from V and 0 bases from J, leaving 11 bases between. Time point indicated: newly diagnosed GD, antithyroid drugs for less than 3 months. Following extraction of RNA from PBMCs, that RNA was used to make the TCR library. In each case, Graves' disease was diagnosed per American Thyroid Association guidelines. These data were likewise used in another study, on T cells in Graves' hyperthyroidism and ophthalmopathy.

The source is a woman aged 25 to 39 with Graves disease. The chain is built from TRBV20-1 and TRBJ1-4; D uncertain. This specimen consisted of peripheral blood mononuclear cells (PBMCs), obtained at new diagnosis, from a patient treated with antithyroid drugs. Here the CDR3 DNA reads TGCAGTGCACCACTAAGCGCAACTAATGAAAAACTGTTTTTT. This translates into CSAPLSATNEKLFF.